The 14 T cell receptor beta chains given below trace back to one sample, sequenced in a study of blood T cell repertoires in COVID-19. TCRdb keeps only in-frame clones here, not all; method: immunoSEQ multiplex PCR. The data hold more than 65,000 clones, with roughly 79% observed a single time. Sequenced input: peripheral blood. The receptors originated from a human donor in a cohort sampled during active COVID-19.

The chain combines TRBV7-4 with TRBJ2-1; 9 nucleotides match TRBD2. Germline CDR1 SGHVT, CDR2 SQSDAQ. V was pared by 1 base and J by 7 bases, with 11 bases of the junction left unmatched. This CDR3 region has 17 residues. CDR3 sequence (DNA): TGTGCCAGCAGCTTAGGGGTGGCTAGCGGGATTCCAAATGAGCAGTTCTTC. Translated, it gives CASSLGVASGIPNEQFF.

The V call is TRBV18, the J call TRBJ2-2, with D possibly TRBD2 on 6 matching bases. Germline V gives CDR1 KGHSH, CDR2 LQKENI. CDR3 length: 17 amino acids. V was clipped by 6 bases and J by 6 bases, with 23 bases between them. This CDR3 is CASSPRLDGPDAGELFF. The CDR3 nucleotides read TGTGCCAGCTCTCCAAGACTAGACGGTCCCGACGCCGGGGAGCTGTTTTTT.

The chain links TRBV11-2 to TRBJ2-7, with TRBD1 identical over 8 bases. CDR3 length equals 15 residues. Looked up from germline, CDR1 is SGHAT and CDR2 is FQNNGV. The junction had 11 bases not matched to a gene; V was cut back by 5 bases and J by 5 bases. The CDR3 DNA reads as TGTGCCAGCAGCACCCGACAGGGGAGGACCCACGAGCAGTACTTC. The encoded protein is CASSTRQGRTHEQYF.

This chain's CDR3 is CASSRGLLNYGYTF. In DNA, the CDR3 is TGTGCCAGCAGCCGAGGATTACTTAACTATGGCTACACCTTC. This chain uses TRBV4-2 with TRBJ1-2, with unresolved D. Germline V CDR1 and CDR2: LGHNA, YNFKEQ. The CDR3 has 14 amino acids. The V and J ends lost 4 bases and 1 base respectively, with 10 bases between them.

The chain carries TRBV10-3 and TRBJ2-1, with D tentatively TRBD2 (6 bases). Germline V gene sequence: CDR1 ENHRY, CDR2 SYGVKD. The CDR3 has 13 amino acids. V was cut by 6 bases and J by 4 bases, with 10 bases left in between. The CDR3, as DNA: TGTGCCATCAGGGGACGGGAGTACAATGAGCAGTTCTTC. The encoded protein is CAIRGREYNEQFF.

The chain couples TRBV4-2 to TRBJ1-2; a possible D gene is TRBD1 (5 bases). Trimming left V 3 bases short and J 3 bases short, with 17 bases between. Germline CDR1 and CDR2: LGHNA and YNFKEQ. The CDR3 totals 16 residues. The chain's CDR3 is CASSQDHGTGHYGYTF. Written as DNA, the CDR3 is TGTGCCAGCAGCCAGGATCACGGTACAGGACACTATGGCTACACCTTC.

This clone was picked up one time. The gene calls are TRBV5-1 and TRBJ2-5; 8 bases line up with TRBD1. The length of the CDR3 is 14 residues. V shed 4 bases, J shed 1 base, and the junction held 3 bases outside the gene matches. Germline CDR1 SGHRS, CDR2 YFSETQ. The CDR3 DNA reads TGCGCCAGCAGCACGGGACAGGCCCAAGAGACCCAGTACTTC. It is translated as CASSTGQAQETQYF.

The chain combines TRBV6-5 with TRBJ2-7, with D possibly matching TRBD2 (6 bases). CDR1 and CDR2 from the germline V gene are MNHEY and SVGAGI. CDR3 length equals 12 residues. V lost 7 bases and J 5 bases, leaving 12 bases between the germline ends. The CDR3 spells CASTSGGHEQYF. Written as DNA, the CDR3 is TGTGCCAGCACCTCCGGGGGACACGAGCAGTACTTC.

This clone showed up just a few times. The V gene is TRBV28, the J gene TRBJ1-2; the match to TRBD1 covers 8 bases. The CDR3 has 14 amino acids. V lost 6 bases to trimming and J lost 1 base; unmatched junction nucleotides: 4. In germline, CDR1 is MDHEN, CDR2 SYDVKM. CDR3 amino acids: CASRTGGGNYGYTF. The CDR3 coding sequence is TGTGCCAGCAGAACAGGGGGTGGTAACTATGGCTACACCTTC.

The genes are TRBV19 and TRBJ2-5; the D gene is possibly TRBD1 (6 bases). V dropped 6 bases and J dropped 0 bases, with 14 bases sitting between them. CDR1 and CDR2 from the germline V gene are LNHDA and SQIVND (reference sequence). This CDR3 contains 15 residues. The chain's CDR3 is CASRGPQGYQETQYF. The DNA for the CDR3 is TGTGCCAGTAGAGGCCCCCAGGGGTACCAAGAGACCCAGTACTTC.

The gene calls are TRBV27 and TRBJ1-4, with a weak D call TRBD1 (6 bases). There are 13 residues in the CDR3. Germline V gene lookup returns CDR1 MNHEY and CDR2 SMNVEV (reference sequence). V lost 7 bases, J lost 10 bases, and 16 bases lay in between. The CDR3 nucleotides read TGTGCCAGCAAGGGGACATCGTCGGGAAAACTGTTTTTT. It encodes CASKGTSSGKLFF.

The chain has TRBV7-9 and TRBJ1-4, with TRBD1 matching over 7 bases. V shed 5 bases and J 2 bases; nucleotides not matched to a gene: 5. The CDR3 has 15 amino acids. Germline V gene data show CDR1 as SEHNR and CDR2 as FQNEAQ (reference sequence). This chain's CDR3 is CASSVDRATNEKLFF. CDR3 DNA: TGTGCCAGCAGCGTCGACAGGGCCACTAATGAAAAACTGTTTTTT. Combining the CDR3 with reference TRBV7-9 and TRBJ1-4 gives the whole variable domain DTGVSQNPRHKITKRGQNVTFRCDPISEHNRLYWYRQTLGQGPEFLTYFQNEAQLEKSRLLSDRFSAERPKGSFSTLEIQRTEQGDSAMYLCASSVDRATNEKLFFGSGTQLSVL.

The chain joins TRBV14 to TRBJ2-3; 11 bases line up with TRBD2. The CDR3 is made up of 15 amino acids. Germline V gene data show CDR1 as SGHDN and CDR2 as FVKESK. The V gene end was trimmed by 4 bases and the J gene end by 6 bases; junction bases not matched to a gene: 6. In DNA form, the CDR3 reads TGTGCCAGCAGCCGGAAGACTAGCGGGATGGATACGCAGTATTTT. Translated: CASSRKTSGMDTQYF.

J is TRBJ2-2 and V is TRBV10-1; D may be TRBD1 (5 bases). Germline-derived CDR1 and CDR2 are WNHNN and SYGVQD (reference sequence). Trimming removed 6 bases from V and 13 bases from J, with 21 bases in between. The CDR3 sequence is 14 residues long. This chain's CDR3 is CASSGQGVSGGLFF. DNA of the CDR3: TGCGCCAGCAGCGGGCAGGGTGTCTCGGGTGGGCTGTTTTTT.